This T cell receptor beta chain was sequenced during a study of T cell responses to AZD1222 COVID-19 vaccine. Some clones are missing from TCRdb's copy, which holds only in-frame ones; the method was immunoSEQ multiplex PCR. The data hold over 15,000 clones, with around 92% observed a single time. Study-level findings and limits: Females outnumbered males among donors, who were mostly white British; clonal diversity was possibly underestimated. Recipients of two AZD1222 doses showed rising Spike-specific TCR breadth and depth.

Of note for this clone: Antigen unknown.

The sequence was collected from an adult who received the AZD1222 COVID-19 vaccine. The sample in question was peripheral blood, obtained 28 days after the second AZD1222 dose.

The CDR3 region is CASSLGQLQETQYF. The CDR3 DNA is TGCGCCAGCAGCTTGGGGCAGCTCCAAGAGACCCAGTACTTC. The chain has TRBV5-1 and TRBJ2-5; D is unresolved. V gave up 0 bases and J gave up 1 base, with 7 bases separating them. CDR3 length: 14 amino acids. Germline V gene data show CDR1 as SGHRS and CDR2 as YFSETQ.